The T cell receptor beta chain under discussion was sequenced for a study of OX40 agonist ivuxolimab in advanced cancers. Study observations and caveats: Expanded clones tended on average to be more numerous among CD8+ T cells than CD4+.

Sequencing used immunoSEQ multiplex PCR; TCRdb keeps in-frame clones, though not all of them. The sample lists roughly 63,000 clones; 75% to 90% were seen once. Germline CDR1 and CDR2: MNHEY and SMNVEV (reference sequence). This CDR3 is 15 amino acids long. The V end was cut by 1 base, the J end by 5 bases, with 11 bases between. Comment on this clone: Its antigen is undetermined.

The sequenced sample was CD4+ or CD8+ T cells sorted from blood, obtained in a trial of the OX40 agonist ivuxolimab. The genes are TRBV27 and TRBJ2-2; D is tentatively TRBD1 or TRBD2 (5 bases each). This sequence originates from an adult with an advanced solid tumor such as melanoma, head and neck, liver or kidney cancer. CDR3: CASSLWDPSTGELFF. CDR3 DNA sequence: TGTGCCAGCAGTTTATGGGACCCTTCGACCGGGGAGCTGTTTTTT.